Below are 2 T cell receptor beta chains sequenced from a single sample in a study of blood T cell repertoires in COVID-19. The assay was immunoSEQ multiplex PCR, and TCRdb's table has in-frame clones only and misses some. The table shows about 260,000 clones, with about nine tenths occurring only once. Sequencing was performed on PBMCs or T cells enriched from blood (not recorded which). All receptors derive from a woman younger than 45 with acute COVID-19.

CDR3 nucleotides: TGTGCCAGCAGTTACCCTGGGACACCCGATAGGACCTTC. It translates to CASSYPGTPDRTF. This sequence joins TRBV6-2 or TRBV6-3 and TRBJ1-2, with a possible D match to TRBD1 (6 bases). Germline lookup yields CDR1 MNHEY and CDR2 SVGEGT. The ends were cut back, 2 bases at V and 14 bases at J, with 18 bases in the middle. CDR3 length: 13 amino acids.

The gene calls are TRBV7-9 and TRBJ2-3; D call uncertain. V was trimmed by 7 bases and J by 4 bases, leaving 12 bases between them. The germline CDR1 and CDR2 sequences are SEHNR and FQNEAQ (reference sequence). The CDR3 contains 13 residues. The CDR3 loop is CASNPETADTQYF. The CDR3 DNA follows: TGTGCCAGCAACCCCGAAACGGCAGATACGCAGTATTTT.